The 18 T cell receptor beta chains presented below share a single source sample, sequenced in a study of shared clonotypes between healthy human individuals (dated by TCRdb to about 2020). Preparation of the library involved the immunoSEQ multiplex PCR assay. This immuneACCESS table, as held by TCRdb, lists in-frame sequences with V and J called but not all clones. Of the missing ones, under half trace to an unresolved V gene in checked studies; the others have no known cause. In all, the sample holds approximately 530,000 clones, and 95% to 97% of those were seen once. The ten largest make up 0.05% to 0.07% of the sample. Sequenced sample: naive CD4+ T cells sorted from blood. The cell subset or site label, read with the paper, signifies: CD45RA+ positively selected. The receptor set was obtained from a woman aged 30 to 39 in good health.

The chain is built from TRBV28 and TRBJ2-3, with no clear D. This CDR3 comprises 13 residues. The germline V and J ends were trimmed by 6 bases and 4 bases, with 11 bases remaining between them. Germline values: CDR1 MDHEN, CDR2 SYDVKM. CDR3 region: CASSRGLPDTQYF. The CDR3 DNA is TGTGCCAGCAGCCGAGGTCTCCCAGATACGCAGTATTTT.

V is TRBV6-1 and J is TRBJ2-3; no clear D. V shed 2 bases and J shed 10 bases, with 10 bases lying between them. The CDR3 runs to 12 residues. The germline V gene has CDR1 MNHNS and CDR2 SASEGT. CDR3 sequence: CASSEPIPPQYF. The CDR3 nucleotides are TGTGCCAGCAGTGAACCAATCCCCCCGCAGTATTTT.

This sequence joins TRBV11-2 and TRBJ2-1; 11 nucleotides align to TRBD2. From germline, CDR1 is SGHAT and CDR2 FQNNGV. The trim removed 4 bases at V and 7 bases at J, leaving 9 bases unmatched. The CDR3 covers 16 residues. CDR3: CASSSVGLAGGNEQFF. CDR3 sequence (DNA): TGTGCCAGCAGCTCGGTAGGGCTAGCGGGAGGAAATGAGCAGTTCTTC.

The J gene is TRBJ1-4, the V gene TRBV19, with D possibly TRBD1 on 5 matching bases. The CDR3 is 15 amino acids. Trimming removed 6 bases from V and 8 bases from J, with 19 bases in between. CDR1 and CDR2 (germline): LNHDA, SQIVND (reference sequence). The CDR3, as DNA: TGTGCCAGTAGGATACCGGGAGGGGTACGCGAAAAACTGTTTTTT. Translation gives CASRIPGGVREKLFF. Combining the CDR3 with reference TRBV19 and TRBJ1-4 gives the whole variable domain DGGITQSPKYLFRKEGQNVTLSCEQNLNHDAMYWYRQDPGQGLRLIYYSQIVNDFQKGDIAEGYSVSREKKESFPLTVTSAQKNPTAFYLCASRIPGGVREKLFFGSGTQLSVL.

The CDR3 nucleotides are TGTGCCTTGGACGCCGGACTAGCGGGAGGGCCCAAGGATACGCAGTATTTT. It codes for CALDAGLAGGPKDTQYF. J is TRBJ2-3 and V is TRBV30, with 15 nucleotides matching TRBD2. The junction had 14 bases not matched to a gene; V was cut back by 7 bases and J by 6 bases. Germline V gene data show CDR1 as GTSNPN and CDR2 as SVGIG (reference sequence). The CDR3 is 17 amino acids.

The chain is built from TRBV5-1 and TRBJ2-6, with 7 bases that match TRBD1. Germline V gene lookup returns CDR1 SGHRS and CDR2 YFSETQ. The CDR3 has 15 amino acids. The V segment lost 4 bases and the J segment 5 bases; nucleotides outside the gene matches: 6. CDR3 residues: CASSIRQGWANVLTF. The CDR3, as DNA: TGCGCCAGCAGCATCCGACAGGGCTGGGCCAACGTCCTGACTTTC. The full variable domain, completed using reference TRBV5-1 and TRBJ2-6, is KAGVTQTPRYLIKTRGQQVTLSCSPISGHRSVSWYQQTPGQGLQFLFEYFSETQRNKGNFPGRFSGRQFSNSRSEMNVSTLELGDSALYLCASSIRQGWANVLTFGAGSRLTVL.

This rearrangement joins TRBV28 to TRBJ1-2; D ambiguous. Trimming cost V 8 bases and J 2 bases, with 12 bases left between them. The CDR3 consists of 13 residues. CDR1 is MDHEN, CDR2 SYDVKM, per germline. CDR3 sequence: CASGTGFNYGYTF. For the CDR3, the DNA is TGTGCCAGCGGCACCGGTTTCAACTATGGCTACACCTTC.

The chain has TRBV28 and TRBJ2-3; D not resolved. Germline CDR1 reads MDHEN; CDR2 reads SYDVKM. Trimming shortened V by 7 bases and J by 5 bases, and 13 bases separated the two germline ends. The CDR3 is 13 amino acids. CDR3 in amino acids: CASNRPERDTQYF. The CDR3, as DNA: TGTGCCAGCAACCGGCCAGAGCGAGATACGCAGTATTTT. The full variable domain, rest sourced from reference TRBV28 and TRBJ2-3, is DVKVTQSSRYLVKRTGEKVFLECVQDMDHENMFWYRQDPGLGLRLIYFSYDVKMKEKGDIPEGYSVSREKKERFSLILESASTNQTSMYLCASNRPERDTQYFGPGTRLTVL.

The table lists this clone with a count of one. The rearrangement joins TRBV19 to TRBJ1-2; 12 bases align to TRBD1. Germline V gene lookup returns CDR1 LNHDA and CDR2 SQIVND (reference sequence). CDR3 length: 15 residues. With V trimmed by 8 bases and J by 8 bases, 12 bases remained unmatched. In DNA form, the CDR3 reads TGTGCCAGTCCTACCCCGGGGACAGGGGGCGACGGCTACACCTTC. Translating gives CASPTPGTGGDGYTF.

The chain couples TRBV27 to TRBJ2-1; TRBD1 matches 8 bases. The CDR3 totals 17 residues. V was clipped by 6 bases and J by 5 bases; unmatched bases: 15. Looked up from germline, CDR1 is MNHEY and CDR2 is SMNVEV (reference sequence). The CDR3 region is CASSYLDRVWGNNEQFF. DNA of the CDR3: TGTGCCAGCAGCTACCTGGACAGGGTTTGGGGTAACAATGAGCAGTTCTTC.

The J gene is TRBJ2-2, the V gene TRBV28; D unclear. Germline V gene sequence: CDR1 MDHEN, CDR2 SYDVKM. This CDR3 has 12 amino acids. V dropped 5 bases and J dropped 6 bases, with 7 bases sitting between them. The chain's CDR3 is CASSKLAGELFF. CDR3 nucleotide sequence: TGTGCCAGCAGTAAACTTGCCGGGGAGCTGTTTTTT.

This sequence joins TRBV28 and TRBJ2-1; TRBD2 matches at 7 bases. CDR3 length equals 16 residues. Germline-derived CDR1 and CDR2 are MDHEN and SYDVKM. V shed 5 bases, J shed 7 bases, and the junction held 14 bases outside the gene matches. In nucleotides, the CDR3 is TGTGCCAGCAGTCCTTGGGACTACCGGGGGAGTAATGAGCAGTTCTTC. It specifies CASSPWDYRGSNEQFF.

This clone was detected only once. The J gene is TRBJ1-1, the V gene TRBV19; D possibly corresponds to TRBD1 (5 bases). Per the germline V gene, CDR1 is LNHDA and CDR2 is SQIVND (reference sequence). V lost 5 bases to trimming and J lost 7 bases, with 23 bases between them. CDR3 size: 16 residues. CDR3 sequence reads: CASSEGVGRESIEAFF. DNA of the CDR3: TGTGCCAGTAGTGAGGGTGTCGGCAGGGAAAGTATTGAAGCTTTCTTT. Drawing the rest from reference TRBV19 and TRBJ1-1, the complete variable domain is DGGITQSPKYLFRKEGQNVTLSCEQNLNHDAMYWYRQDPGQGLRLIYYSQIVNDFQKGDIAEGYSVSREKKESFPLTVTSAQKNPTAFYLCASSEGVGRESIEAFFGQGTRLTVV.

This chain joins TRBV7-2 and TRBJ2-7; D unclear. Deletions cut 1 base from V and 2 bases from J, with 9 bases between. The germline CDR1 and CDR2 sequences are SGHTA and FQGNSA. The CDR3 loop spans 14 amino acids. The CDR3 spells CASSLDGVPYEQYF. The CDR3 nucleotides read TGTGCCAGCAGCTTAGATGGGGTCCCCTACGAGCAGTACTTC.

The chain uses TRBV5-1 and TRBJ2-7; D is unclear. V was trimmed by 0 bases and J by 3 bases, leaving 7 bases between them. The CDR3 runs to 13 residues. Looked up from germline, CDR1 is SGHRS and CDR2 is YFSETQ. The CDR3 DNA is TGCGCCAGCAGCTTGGGCACTAACTACGAGCAGTACTTC. It is translated as CASSLGTNYEQYF.

This chain uses TRBV4-1 with TRBJ1-4; D is perhaps TRBD1 (6 bases). The length of the CDR3 is 16 residues. Trimming shortened V by 0 bases and J by 3 bases, and 11 bases separated the two germline ends. Germline V gene lookup returns CDR1 MGHRA and CDR2 YSYEKL. The chain's CDR3 is CASSQDRSGANEKLFF. CDR3 nucleotide sequence: TGCGCCAGCAGCCAAGATCGCTCAGGGGCTAATGAAAAACTGTTTTTT.

The V and J genes are TRBV21-1 and TRBJ1-5. TRBV21-1 is noted as a pseudogene. This CDR3 has 14 amino acids. CDR3 in amino acids: CASPTDYSNQPQHF. CDR3 nucleotides: TGTGCCAGTCCGACGGATTATAGCAATCAGCCCCAGCATTTT.

The genes are TRBV5-4 and TRBJ2-3; D perhaps matches TRBD1 (6 bases). Germline CDR1 is SGHNT and CDR2 is YYREEE (reference sequence). Trimming removed 2 bases from V and 8 bases from J, with 12 bases in between. CDR3 length: 13 residues. CDR3 nucleotides: TGTGCCAGCAGCTTACAGGGACCTGGTACGCAGTATTTT. It codes for CASSLQGPGTQYF.